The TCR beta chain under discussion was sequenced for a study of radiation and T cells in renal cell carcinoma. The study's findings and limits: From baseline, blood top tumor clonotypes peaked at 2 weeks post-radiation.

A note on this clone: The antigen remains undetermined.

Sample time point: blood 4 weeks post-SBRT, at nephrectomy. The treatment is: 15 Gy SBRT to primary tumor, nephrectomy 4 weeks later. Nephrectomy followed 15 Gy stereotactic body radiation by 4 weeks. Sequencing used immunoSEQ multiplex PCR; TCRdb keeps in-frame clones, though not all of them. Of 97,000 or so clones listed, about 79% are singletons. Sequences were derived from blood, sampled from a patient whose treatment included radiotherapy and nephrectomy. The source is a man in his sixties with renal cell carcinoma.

Written as DNA, the CDR3 is TGCGCCAGCAGCTTTAATGCAGGGGGCGCACGGTACGAGCAGTACTTC. Amino acid sequence: CASSFNAGGARYEQYF. V and J are TRBV5-1 and TRBJ2-7; 8 bases map to TRBD1. The CDR3 totals 16 residues. CDR1 SGHRS and CDR2 YFSETQ come from the germline V gene. V was pared by 2 bases and J by 4 bases, with 11 bases of the junction left unmatched.